Listed below are T cell receptor beta chains from one sample, sequenced in a study of T cell responses to AZD1222 COVID-19 vaccine. The data were produced by immunoSEQ multiplex PCR, yet TCRdb's version contains in-frame clones alone and is incomplete. Among about 35,000 clones listed, around nine tenths were seen once. The sample was peripheral blood, taken on day 0 of AZD1222 vaccination. Receptors originate from an adult in good health. Both conserved end residues are part of each CDR3. Fields, in order: clone size, D gene, V gene, J gene, CDR3 DNA, CDR3 protein. The D gene is left open where the match is weak. Some rows mark clone size as missing; the rest say once, few, many or name a class of expanded clone.

>.|.|TRBV28|TRBJ1-5
TGTGCCAGCAGCCCCCGCGTCTCCGGCCGCCGGGGTTTGGCCCAGCATTTT
CASSPRVSGRRGLAQHF
>.|.|TRBV6-1|TRBJ1-2
TGTGCCAGCAGTGGGGACCTGCGGACAGCCCACAATGGCTACACCTTC
CASSGDLRTAHNGYTF
>.|TRBD1|TRBV7-2|TRBJ1-5
TGTGCCAGCAGACGCGGGACAGGTAGCAATCAGCCCCAGCATTTT
CASRRGTGSNQPQHF
>.|.|TRBV5-6|TRBJ2-7
TGTGCCAGCAGCCACTTCAAGCGACCGGACGGAGCCTACGAGCAGTACTTC
CASSHFKRPDGAYEQYF
>.|TRBD2|TRBV4-3|TRBJ2-1
TGCGCCAGCAGCCAAGAGTGGCGGGGGGGCAGGAATGAGCAGTTCTTC
CASSQEWRGGRNEQFF
>.|.|TRBV7-3|TRBJ1-6
TGTGCCAGCAGCTTAATGGGGCAGGGATCTTCACCCCTCCACTTT
CASSLMGQGSSPLHF
>.|TRBD2|TRBV6-5|TRBJ2-1
TGTGCCAGCAGTCCGACTAGCGGGGGCTACAATGAGCAGTTCTTC
CASSPTSGGYNEQFF
>.|.|TRBV30|TRBJ2-7
TGTGCCTGGAGTCCCCAGGGCTACGAGCAGTACTTC
CAWSPQGYEQYF
>.|TRBD2|TRBV2|TRBJ2-5
TGTGCCAGCAGTGATCCTAGCGGGAACCGGGAGACCCAGTACTTC
CASSDPSGNRETQYF
>once|TRBD2|TRBV7-9|TRBJ2-1
TGTGCCAGCAGCCCAGTCGGGACTAGCTCCTACAATGAGCAGTTCTTC
CASSPVGTSSYNEQFF
>.|.|TRBV28|TRBJ1-5
TGTGCCAGCAGCGGTTGGGGGCAGCCCCAGCATTTT
CASSGWGQPQHF
>.|.|TRBV2|TRBJ1-3
TGTGCCAGCAAGGACGGGAGGGGAAACACCATATATTTT
CASKDGRGNTIYF
>.|.|TRBV7-3|TRBJ2-6
TGTGCCAGCAGCCTAGGGGACCCTAGCTCTGGGGCCAACGTCCTGACTTTC
CASSLGDPSSGANVLTF
>.|TRBD2|TRBV9|TRBJ2-1
TGTGCCAGCAGCGCCCAGCGGGGGGCCAGGCTGGGTGAGCAGTTCTTC
CASSAQRGARLGEQFF
>.|TRBD2|TRBV5-5|TRBJ2-7
TGTGCCAGCAGCCTTCAGGGACTAGCGGTTCGCAGCTCCTACGAGCAGTACTTC
CASSLQGLAVRSSYEQYF
>.|.|TRBV7-2|TRBJ2-7
TGTGCCAGCAGCTCGAGGGTCCAGGTATACGAGCAGTACTTC
CASSSRVQVYEQYF
>.|.|TRBV19|TRBJ1-3
TGTGCCAGTAGTATTGCGGCCATAGCTGGAAACACCATATATTTT
CASSIAAIAGNTIYF
>once|.|TRBV5-1|TRBJ2-1
TGCGCCAGCAGCTCCACAGGGTACAATGAGCAGTTCTTC
CASSSTGYNEQFF
>.|.|TRBV27|TRBJ1-1
TGTGCCAGCAGTCGTTGGGCCCCTGAGGCGAACACTGAAGCTTTCTTT
CASSRWAPEANTEAFF
>.|.|TRBV5-4|TRBJ2-6
TGTGCCAGCGGTCAAGGGCCCTCTGGGGCCAACGTCCTGACTTTC
CASGQGPSGANVLTF
>.|TRBD2|TRBV24-1|TRBJ2-1
TGTGCCACCAGTAGAGCGGGGGATTTTAACAATGAGCAGTTCTTC
CATSRAGDFNNEQFF
>.|.|TRBV9|TRBJ2-6
TGTGCCAGCAGCGAGTGGGGGTCTGGGGCCAACGTCCTGACTTTC
CASSEWGSGANVLTF
>.|.|TRBV2|TRBJ2-2
TGTGCCAGCAGTGAACGTCGGCGGGGATTGAACACCGGGGAGCTGTTTTTT
CASSERRRGLNTGELFF
>.|TRBD2|TRBV7-3|TRBJ2-2
TGTGCCAGCATCGTAACGGCGGGACTAGCGGGGGTCACCGGGGAGCTGTTTTTT
CASIVTAGLAGVTGELFF
>.|.|TRBV6-1|TRBJ2-7
TGTGCCAGCAGTGAATTGAGCAGTGGCAGGGACTACGAGCAGTACTTC
CASSELSSGRDYEQYF
>.|.|TRBV5-4|TRBJ2-7
TGTGCCAGCAGCGCTTCTAGCTCCTACGAGCAGTACTTC
CASSASSSYEQYF
>.|TRBD1|TRBV2|TRBJ2-7
TGTGCCAGCAGTGTTCGACAGGGGTACGAGCAGTACTTC
CASSVRQGYEQYF
>.|.|TRBV19|TRBJ2-5
TGTGCCAGTAAAGCTGGGGACACCGATTCCGGGACCCAGTACTTC
CASKAGDTDSGTQYF
>.|.|TRBV28|TRBJ2-3
TGTGCCAGCAGTTTGGACGGAAGCACAGATACGCAGTATTTT
CASSLDGSTDTQYF
>once|.|TRBV19|TRBJ1-5
TGTGCCACCCAGGGTAACGATCAGCCCCAGCATTTT
CATQGNDQPQHF
>.|.|TRBV11-2|TRBJ2-2
TGTGCCAGCAGCAACACCCCCCGCGGGAACACCGGGGAGCTGTTTTTT
CASSNTPRGNTGELFF
>.|.|TRBV19|TRBJ2-4
TGTGCCAGTAGGGACGGTGTGAGCAAAAACATTCAGTACTTC
CASRDGVSKNIQYF
>.|.|TRBV2|TRBJ1-2
TGTGCCAGCAGTATCAGGGCGACTAACTATGGCTACACCTTC
CASSIRATNYGYTF
>.|.|TRBV6-5|TRBJ2-7
TGTGCCAGCAGTTCATTCAGGGGTTACGAGCAGTACTTC
CASSSFRGYEQYF
>.|.|TRBV18|TRBJ2-5
TGTGCCAGCTCACCACAAAAAGGCCAGGGAGGAGAGACCCAGTACTTC
CASSPQKGQGGETQYF
>.|.|TRBV10-3|TRBJ2-7
TGTGCCATCAGTGAGTCCCCAGCTTCCTACGAGCAGTACTTC
CAISESPASYEQYF
>.|.|TRBV4-3|TRBJ1-2
TGCGCCAGCAGCCAAGCGTTCCAAGGCTATGGCTACACCTTC
CASSQAFQGYGYTF
>.|TRBD1|TRBV7-8|TRBJ1-5
TGTGCCAGCAGCTTAGGACAGGGGGTCCCTAATCAGCCCCAGCATTTT
CASSLGQGVPNQPQHF
>.|.|TRBV11-3|TRBJ2-7
TGTGCCAGCAGCTTAGACCGGGCCCCCATGCGAGAGCAGTACTTC
CASSLDRAPMREQYF
>once|TRBD1|TRBV4-1|TRBJ1-2
TGCGCCAGCAGCCAAACAGGGGAAATTTATGGCTACACCTTC
CASSQTGEIYGYTF
>.|.|TRBV4-1|TRBJ2-7
TGCGCCAGCAGCCAAGAGGGTCAGGGCCGCGAGCAGTACTTC
CASSQEGQGREQYF
>once|TRBD2|TRBV4-1|TRBJ2-5
TGCGCCAGCAGCCAAGATACCGCGTTAGCGGGAGGGCAAGAGACCCAGTACTTC
CASSQDTALAGGQETQYF
>.|.|TRBV29-1|TRBJ2-1
TGCAGCGTCGGACACTTCAATGAGCAGTTCTTC
CSVGHFNEQFF
>once|TRBD1|TRBV27|TRBJ1-2
TGTGCCAGCAGTCCCGGACAGGGAAGAAGGGGGGATATGGATGGCTACACCTTC
CASSPGQGRRGDMDGYTF
>.|.|TRBV7-9|TRBJ1-5
TGTGCCAGCAGCCCCGAGGGACCTTATAGCAATCAGCCCCAGCATTTT
CASSPEGPYSNQPQHF
>.|TRBD2|TRBV4-1|TRBJ2-7
TGCGCCAGCAGCCAAGATCTGGCGGGGGGCTACTACGAGCAGTACTTC
CASSQDLAGGYYEQYF
>.|TRBD1|TRBV6-5|TRBJ2-2
TGTGCCAGCAGTTACTCGCAGGGGGTGAACACCGGGGAGCTGTTTTTT
CASSYSQGVNTGELFF
>.|.|TRBV7-3|TRBJ2-2
TGTGCCAGCAGCTTGGACACACACCTTTCGAACACCGGGGAGCTGTTTTTT
CASSLDTHLSNTGELFF
>.|TRBD1|TRBV13|TRBJ1-3
TGTGCCAGCAGCTCGGACAGGGGGAGAAACACCATATATTTT
CASSSDRGRNTIYF
>.|.|TRBV30|TRBJ2-1
TGTGCCTGGAGTGTACTAGGGGGGGTGGATGAGCAGTTCTTC
CAWSVLGGVDEQFF
>.|TRBD2|TRBV7-9|TRBJ2-3
TGTGCCAGCAGCTTACCCGCGGGAGTCCCAGATACGCAGTATTTT
CASSLPAGVPDTQYF
>.|TRBD1|TRBV4-1|TRBJ2-5
TGCGCCAGCAGCCCCCGGACAGGGGTCCAAGAGACCCAGTACTTC
CASSPRTGVQETQYF
>.|TRBD1|TRBV25-1|TRBJ1-4
TGTGCCAGCAGTGAATATAGGAGCCCCGGGACAGCTGAAAAACTGTTTTTT
CASSEYRSPGTAEKLFF
>.|TRBD1|TRBV28|TRBJ1-2
TGTGCCAGCAGCTCCATCCGGGACAGCCGAAACTATGGCTACACCTTC
CASSSIRDSRNYGYTF